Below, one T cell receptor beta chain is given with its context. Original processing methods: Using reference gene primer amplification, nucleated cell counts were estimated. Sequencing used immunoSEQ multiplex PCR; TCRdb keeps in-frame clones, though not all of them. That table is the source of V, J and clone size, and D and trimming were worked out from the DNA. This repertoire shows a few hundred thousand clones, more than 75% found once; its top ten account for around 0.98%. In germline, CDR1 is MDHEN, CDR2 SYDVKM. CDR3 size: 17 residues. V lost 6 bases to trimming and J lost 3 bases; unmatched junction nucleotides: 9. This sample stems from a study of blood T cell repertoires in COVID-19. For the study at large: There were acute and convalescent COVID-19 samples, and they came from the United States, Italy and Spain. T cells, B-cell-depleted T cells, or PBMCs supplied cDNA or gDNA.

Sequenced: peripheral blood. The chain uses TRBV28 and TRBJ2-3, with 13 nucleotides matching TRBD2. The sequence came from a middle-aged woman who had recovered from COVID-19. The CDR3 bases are TGTGCCAGCAGCACGGGACTAGCGGGGCGAGGGACAGATACGCAGTATTTT. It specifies CASSTGLAGRGTDTQYF.